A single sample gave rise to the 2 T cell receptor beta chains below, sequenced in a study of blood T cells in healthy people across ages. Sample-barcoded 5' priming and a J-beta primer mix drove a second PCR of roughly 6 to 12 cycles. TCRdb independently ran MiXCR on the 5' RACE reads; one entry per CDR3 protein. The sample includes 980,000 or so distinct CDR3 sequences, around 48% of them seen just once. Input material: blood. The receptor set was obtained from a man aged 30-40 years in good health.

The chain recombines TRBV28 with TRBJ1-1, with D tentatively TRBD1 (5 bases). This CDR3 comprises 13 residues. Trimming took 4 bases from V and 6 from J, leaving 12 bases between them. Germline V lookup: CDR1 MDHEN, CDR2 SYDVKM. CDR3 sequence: CASSWPGEPEAFF. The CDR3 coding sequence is TGTGCCAGCAGTTGGCCGGGGGAGCCTGAAGCTTTCTTT.

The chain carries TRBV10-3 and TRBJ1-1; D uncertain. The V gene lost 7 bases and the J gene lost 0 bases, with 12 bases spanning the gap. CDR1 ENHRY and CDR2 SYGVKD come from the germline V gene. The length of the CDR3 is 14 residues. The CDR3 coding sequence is TGTGCCATCACGATAGATGGGGTGAACACTGAAGCTTTCTTT. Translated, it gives CAITIDGVNTEAFF.